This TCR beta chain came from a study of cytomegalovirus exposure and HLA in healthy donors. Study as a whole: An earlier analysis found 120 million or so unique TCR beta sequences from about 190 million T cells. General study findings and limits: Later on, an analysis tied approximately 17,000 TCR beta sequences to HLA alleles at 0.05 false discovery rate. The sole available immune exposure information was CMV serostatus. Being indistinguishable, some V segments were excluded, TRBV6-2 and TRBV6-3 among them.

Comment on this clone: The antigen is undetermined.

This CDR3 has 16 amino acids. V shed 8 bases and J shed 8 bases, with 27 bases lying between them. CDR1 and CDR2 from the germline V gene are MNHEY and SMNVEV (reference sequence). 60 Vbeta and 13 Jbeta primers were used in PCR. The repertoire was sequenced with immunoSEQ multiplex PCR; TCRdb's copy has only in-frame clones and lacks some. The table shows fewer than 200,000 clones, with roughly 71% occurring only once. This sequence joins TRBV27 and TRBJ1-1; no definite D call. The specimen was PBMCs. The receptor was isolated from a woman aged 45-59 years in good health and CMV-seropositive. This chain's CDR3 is CASGSLRQYRVREAFF. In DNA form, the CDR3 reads TGTGCCAGCGGTTCGCTCAGGCAGTACCGCGTCCGGGAAGCTTTCTTT.